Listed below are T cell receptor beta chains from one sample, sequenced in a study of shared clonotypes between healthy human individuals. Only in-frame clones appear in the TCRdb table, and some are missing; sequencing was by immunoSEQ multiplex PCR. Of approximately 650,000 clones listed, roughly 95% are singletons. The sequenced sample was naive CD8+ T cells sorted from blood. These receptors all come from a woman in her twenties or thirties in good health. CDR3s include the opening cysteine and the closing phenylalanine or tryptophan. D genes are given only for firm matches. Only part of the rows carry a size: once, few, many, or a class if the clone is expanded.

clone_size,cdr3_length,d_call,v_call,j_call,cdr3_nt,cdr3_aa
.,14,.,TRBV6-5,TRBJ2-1,TGTGCCAGCAGTTTGCAGGGATCCTACAATGAGCAGTTCTTC,CASSLQGSYNEQFF
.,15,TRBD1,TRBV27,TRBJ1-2,TGTGCCAGTAGGGGACAGGGGGCTTGGTACTATGGCTACACCTTC,CASRGQGAWYYGYTF
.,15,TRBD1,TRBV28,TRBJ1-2,TGTGCCAGCAGTATAACCGGGACAGGGTACTATGGCTACACCTTC,CASSITGTGYYGYTF
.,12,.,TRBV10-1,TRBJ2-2,TGCGCCAGCAGTGGGTGGACCGGGGAGCTGTTTTTT,CASSGWTGELFF
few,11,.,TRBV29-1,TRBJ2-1,TGCAGCGCTGGACTACCCAATGAGCAGTTCTTC,CSAGLPNEQFF
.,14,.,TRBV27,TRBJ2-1,TGTGCCAGCAGCGCCGGGACCACCTACAATGAGCAGTTCTTC,CASSAGTTYNEQFF
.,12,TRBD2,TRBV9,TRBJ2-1,TGTGCCAGCAGCGTCGGGGGGGATGAGCAGTTCTTC,CASSVGGDEQFF
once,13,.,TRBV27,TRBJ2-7,TGTGCCAGCAGTTTGGGTAGGGTCAACGAGCAGTACTTC,CASSLGRVNEQYF
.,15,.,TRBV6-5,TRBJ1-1,TGTGCCAGCAGCCCGACCGGGGCGGAGGGCACTGAAGCTTTCTTT,CASSPTGAEGTEAFF
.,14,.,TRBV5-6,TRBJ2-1,TGTGCCAGCAGCTTGGGACGGGTCGGCAATGAGCAGTTCTTC,CASSLGRVGNEQFF
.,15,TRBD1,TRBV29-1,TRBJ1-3,TGCAGCGTTGATACCCGGACAGGGTTCGGAAACACCATATATTTT,CSVDTRTGFGNTIYF
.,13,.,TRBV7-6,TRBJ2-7,TGTGCCAGCAGCCCTTCGGTGTCCTACGAGCAGTACTTC,CASSPSVSYEQYF
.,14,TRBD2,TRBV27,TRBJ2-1,TGTGCCAGCAGTTTTAGCGGGTCATACAATGAGCAGTTCTTC,CASSFSGSYNEQFF
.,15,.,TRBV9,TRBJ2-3,TGTGCCAGCAGCGTTTCAGGGTTCCCATCAGATACGCAGTATTTT,CASSVSGFPSDTQYF
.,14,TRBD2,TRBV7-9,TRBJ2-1,TGTGCCAGCAGCTTATTCAGCGGGAGTCATGAGCAGTTCTTC,CASSLFSGSHEQFF
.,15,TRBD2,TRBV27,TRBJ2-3,TGTGCCAGCTGTCCGGGGACTAGCGGCTCAGATACGCAGTATTTT,CASCPGTSGSDTQYF
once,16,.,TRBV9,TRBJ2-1,TGTGCCAGCAGCCAAAGCGGGCACAGCTCCTACAATGAGCAGTTCTTC,CASSQSGHSSYNEQFF
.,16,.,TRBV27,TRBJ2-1,TGTGCCAGCAGTTTAATCGGCCCACAAGGTGGGAATGAGCAGTTCTTC,CASSLIGPQGGNEQFF
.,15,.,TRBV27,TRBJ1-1,TGTGCCAGCAGAATTGCGGCGGTACCGCGAACTGAAGCTTTCTTT,CASRIAAVPRTEAFF
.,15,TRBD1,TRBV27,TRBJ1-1,TGTGCCAGCAGTTTATCAAGACAGGGGCGGACTGAAGCTTTCTTT,CASSLSRQGRTEAFF
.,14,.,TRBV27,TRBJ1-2,TGTGCCAGCAGTCTCGACAGTTCTAACTATGGCTACACCTTC,CASSLDSSNYGYTF
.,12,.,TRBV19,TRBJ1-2,TGTGCCAGTTTTAGAGGAAACTATGGCTACACCTTC,CASFRGNYGYTF
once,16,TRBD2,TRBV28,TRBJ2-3,TGTGCCAGCCGCGGGACTAGCGGGAGTTTTACAGATACGCAGTATTTT,CASRGTSGSFTDTQYF
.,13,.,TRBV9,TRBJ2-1,TGTGCCAGCAGCCCACCAGCCTACAATGAGCAGTTCTTC,CASSPPAYNEQFF
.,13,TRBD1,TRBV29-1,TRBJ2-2,TGCAGCGTTGCGACAGGGTTAGGTGGGGAGCTGTTTTTT,CSVATGLGGELFF
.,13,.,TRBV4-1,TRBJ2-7,TGCGCCAGCAGCCCGACAGCCTCCTACGAGCAGTACTTC,CASSPTASYEQYF
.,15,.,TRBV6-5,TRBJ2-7,TGTGCCAGCACTCCACTTTATGGGGCGCAGGACGAGCAGTACTTC,CASTPLYGAQDEQYF
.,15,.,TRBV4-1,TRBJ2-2,TGCGCCAGCAGCCAATACACACCGAACACCGGGGAGCTGTTTTTT,CASSQYTPNTGELFF
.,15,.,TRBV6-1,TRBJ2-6,TGTGCCAGCAGTGAACTTCGGTCTGGGGCCAACGTCCTGACTTTC,CASSELRSGANVLTF
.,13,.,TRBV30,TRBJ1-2,TGTGCCTGGAGTGTCGGGGTCGCCTATGGCTACACCTTC,CAWSVGVAYGYTF
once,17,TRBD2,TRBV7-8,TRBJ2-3,TGTGCCAGCAGCTTGACTAGCGGGAGGGCCAAAACAGATACGCAGTATTTT,CASSLTSGRAKTDTQYF
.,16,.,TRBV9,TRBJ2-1,TGTGCCAGCAGCACCTACCGGGGCCCGACACACGATGAGCAGTTCTTC,CASSTYRGPTHDEQFF
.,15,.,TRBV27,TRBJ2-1,TGTGCCAGCACCCCTTCCGGGAGCTCCTACAATGAGCAGTTCTTC,CASTPSGSSYNEQFF
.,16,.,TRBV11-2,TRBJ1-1,TGTGCCAGCAGCCCCGGCGGTCAGACCATGAACACTGAAGCTTTCTTT,CASSPGGQTMNTEAFF
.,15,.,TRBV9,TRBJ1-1,TGTGCCAGCAGCGTAGTTCAGGGGTTGAACACTGAAGCTTTCTTT,CASSVVQGLNTEAFF
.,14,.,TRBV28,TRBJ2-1,TGTGCCAGCAGTTTTGGGGGTTCCTACAATGAGCAGTTCTTC,CASSFGGSYNEQFF